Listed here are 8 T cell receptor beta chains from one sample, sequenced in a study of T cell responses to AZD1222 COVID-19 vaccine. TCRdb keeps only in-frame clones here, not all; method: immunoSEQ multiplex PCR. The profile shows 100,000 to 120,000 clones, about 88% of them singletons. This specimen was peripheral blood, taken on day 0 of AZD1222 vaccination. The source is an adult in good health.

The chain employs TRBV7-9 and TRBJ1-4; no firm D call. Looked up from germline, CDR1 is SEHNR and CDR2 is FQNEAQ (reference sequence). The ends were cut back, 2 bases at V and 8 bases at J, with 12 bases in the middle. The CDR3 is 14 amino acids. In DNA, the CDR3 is TGTGCCAGCAGCTTATCATTCCTTGGGGAAAAACTGTTTTTT. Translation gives CASSLSFLGEKLFF.

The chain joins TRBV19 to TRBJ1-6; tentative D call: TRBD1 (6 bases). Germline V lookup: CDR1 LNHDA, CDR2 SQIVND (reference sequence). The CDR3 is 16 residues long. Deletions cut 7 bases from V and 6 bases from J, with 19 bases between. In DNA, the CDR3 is TGTGCCAGTATGGGGGGCCTCACAAGGTCTAATTCACCCCTCCACTTT. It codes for CASMGGLTRSNSPLHF.

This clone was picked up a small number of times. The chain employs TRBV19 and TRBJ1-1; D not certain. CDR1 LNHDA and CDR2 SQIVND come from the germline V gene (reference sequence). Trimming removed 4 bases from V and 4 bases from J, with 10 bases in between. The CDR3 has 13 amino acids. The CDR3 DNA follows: TGTGCCAGTAGTACCGGATTAGGCACTGAAGCTTTCTTT. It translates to CASSTGLGTEAFF.

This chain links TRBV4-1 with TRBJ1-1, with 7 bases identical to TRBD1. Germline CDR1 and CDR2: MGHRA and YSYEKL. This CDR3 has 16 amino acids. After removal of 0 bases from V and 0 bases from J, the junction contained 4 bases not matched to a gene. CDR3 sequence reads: CASSQDRGQMNTEAFF. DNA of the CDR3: TGCGCCAGCAGCCAAGATCGGGGACAGATGAACACTGAAGCTTTCTTT.

The CDR3: CAWSVGGEQYF. DNA of the CDR3: TGTGCCTGGAGTGTAGGTGGTGAGCAGTACTTC. This chain links TRBV30 with TRBJ2-7; no firm D call. This CDR3 has 11 residues. V was shortened by 0 bases and J by 7 bases, with 7 bases between the two germline ends. The germline gives CDR1 GTSNPN, CDR2 SVGIG (reference sequence).

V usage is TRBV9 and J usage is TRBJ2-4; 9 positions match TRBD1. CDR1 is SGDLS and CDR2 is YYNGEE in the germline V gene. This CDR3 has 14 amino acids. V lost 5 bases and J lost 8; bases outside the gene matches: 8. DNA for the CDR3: TGTGCCAGCAGGTACTCGGGACAGGGAGACATTCAGTACTTC. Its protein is CASRYSGQGDIQYF.

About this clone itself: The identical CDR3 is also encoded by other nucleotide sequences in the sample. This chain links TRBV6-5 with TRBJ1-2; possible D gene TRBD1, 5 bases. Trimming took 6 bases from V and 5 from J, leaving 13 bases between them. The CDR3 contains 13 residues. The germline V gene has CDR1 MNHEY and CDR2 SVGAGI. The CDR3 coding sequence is TGTGCCAGCAGCCGAGACAGCGATTATGGCTACACCTTC. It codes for CASSRDSDYGYTF.

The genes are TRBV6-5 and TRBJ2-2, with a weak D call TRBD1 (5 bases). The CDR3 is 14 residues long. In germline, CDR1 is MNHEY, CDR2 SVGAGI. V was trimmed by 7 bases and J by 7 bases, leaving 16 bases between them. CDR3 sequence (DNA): TGTGCCAGCACCACCTTTACACAGGTCGGGGAGCTGTTTTTT. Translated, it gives CASTTFTQVGELFF.